What follows are 22 T cell receptor beta chains derived from one specimen sequenced in a study of T-cell reconstitution after alpha-beta-depleted transplantation in children. Molecular barcoding with unique molecular identifiers was used for the TCRbeta library. Using its own MiXCR run on the PCR reads, TCRdb lists one record per CDR3 protein. The table has about 300,000 distinct CDR3 sequences, about 9.5% seen once. Source: PBMCs, taken before TCRalphabeta/CD19-depleted stem cell transplant. These receptors were collected from a boy younger than two with acute myeloid leukemia, due to receive a stem cell transplant.

This clonotype was seen many times. The V call is TRBV4-3, the J call TRBJ2-6; the D gene is possibly TRBD1 (6 bases). This CDR3 contains 15 residues. V lost 4 bases to trimming and J lost 0 bases, with 7 bases between them. Looked up from germline, CDR1 is LGHNA and CDR2 is YSLEER. In nucleotides, the CDR3 is TGCGCCAGCAGCCCAGGGGACTCTGGGGCCAACGTCCTGACTTTC. Residues: CASSPGDSGANVLTF.

This clonotype has more than one count but fewer than ten. The chain is built from TRBV20-1 and TRBJ2-1; D is perhaps TRBD2 (5 bases). Trimming shortened V by 3 bases and J by 10 bases, and 10 bases separated the two germline ends. The CDR3 consists of 11 residues. Germline V gives CDR1 DFQATT, CDR2 SNEGSKA (reference sequence). The CDR3 spells CSASTDWEQFF. CDR3 nucleotides: TGCAGTGCTAGTACGGACTGGGAGCAGTTCTTC.

This clonotype came up many times. The chain combines TRBV5-1 with TRBJ2-2; tentatively, D is TRBD1 (6 bases). CDR1 is SGHRS, CDR2 YFSETQ, per germline. This CDR3 is 15 amino acids long. V shed 3 bases and J shed 4 bases, with 13 bases lying between them. The CDR3 nucleotides are TGCGCCAGCAGCTCTCGACAGGAGCTCACCGGGGAGCTGTTTTTT. It translates to CASSSRQELTGELFF.

The gene calls are TRBV20-1 and TRBJ2-1; D possibly corresponds to TRBD2 (6 bases). CDR1 and CDR2 from the germline V gene are DFQATT and SNEGSKA (reference sequence). The CDR3 extends over 15 amino acids. Trimming took 7 bases from V and 3 from J, leaving 19 bases between them. Written as DNA, the CDR3 is TGCAGTGTTAGCGCACTAGCCCATTACTACAATGAGCAGTTCTTC. Translation gives CSVSALAHYYNEQFF.

The CDR3: CASSIPDRVTGNTIYF. DNA for the CDR3: TGTGCCAGCAGTATCCCGGACAGGGTGACTGGAAACACCATATATTTT. The chain couples TRBV12-3 or TRBV12-4 to TRBJ1-3, with TRBD1 matching over 8 bases. The ends lost 5 bases at V and 2 bases at J; junction bases unmatched: 8. The CDR3 runs to 16 residues.

This clonotype was counted at least ten times. The chain couples TRBV20-1 to TRBJ2-7; the match to TRBD2 covers 8 bases. Germline CDR1 and CDR2: DFQATT and SNEGSKA (reference sequence). V was clipped by 1 base and J by 4 bases; unmatched bases: 9. The CDR3 is 15 residues long. The CDR3 spells CSARVAAGATYEQYF. The CDR3 nucleotides are TGCAGTGCTAGAGTAGCAGCGGGAGCAACGTACGAGCAGTACTTC.

This clonotype was seen many times. The rearrangement uses TRBV12-3 or TRBV12-4 and TRBJ2-7; unclear D gene. Trimming took 3 bases from V and 2 from J, leaving 8 bases between them. The CDR3 is 13 residues long. The CDR3 is CASSFNRAYEQYF. The CDR3 coding sequence is TGTGCCAGCAGTTTCAACAGAGCCTACGAGCAGTACTTC.

This clonotype came up many times. This rearrangement joins TRBV7-2 to TRBJ2-7, with 7 bases lining up with TRBD2. The ends lost 1 base at V and 2 bases at J; junction bases unmatched: 5. The CDR3 covers 15 residues. CDR1 and CDR2 (germline): SGHTA, FQGNSA. CDR3 nucleotides: TGTGCCAGCAGCTTAGTTGTGGGAGGGCCCTACGAGCAGTACTTC. It encodes CASSLVVGGPYEQYF.

This clonotype was observed at least ten times. The chain couples TRBV7-8 to TRBJ2-3; D is uncertain. There are 14 residues in the CDR3. CDR1 is SGHVS and CDR2 is FQNEAQ in the germline V gene. Trimming took off 8 bases at V and 0 bases at J, with 12 bases between the two ends. The CDR3 DNA follows: TGTGCCAGCCTGCCTCCCTCTAGCACAGATACGCAGTATTTT. Amino acid sequence: CASLPPSSTDTQYF.

This clonotype came up many times. The J gene is TRBJ2-7, the V gene TRBV5-1, with 7 bases matching TRBD1. Losses at the gene ends were 0 bases for V and 2 bases for J; bases not matched to a gene: 2. The CDR3 consists of 14 residues. Germline V CDR1 and CDR2: SGHRS, YFSETQ. The CDR3 DNA follows: TGCGCCAGCAGCTTGGCGACAGGGCCCTACGAGCAGTACTTC. Amino acid sequence: CASSLATGPYEQYF.

This chain links TRBV11-1 with TRBJ2-6, with D tentatively TRBD1 or TRBD2 (5 bases each). There are 18 residues in the CDR3. V was clipped by 5 bases and J by 0 bases, with 17 bases between them. CDR1 SGHAT and CDR2 FQDESV come from the germline V gene (reference sequence). The chain's CDR3 is CASSLVGTSSSGANVLTF. In DNA form, the CDR3 reads TGTGCCAGCAGCCTAGTAGGGACGTCTAGCTCTGGGGCCAACGTCCTGACTTTC.

This clonotype has a count of ten or more. The J gene is TRBJ1-1, the V gene TRBV7-2; tentative D call: TRBD1 (5 bases). V was shortened by 4 bases and J by 6 bases, with 15 bases between the two germline ends. CDR1 SGHTA and CDR2 FQGNSA come from the germline V gene. The CDR3 is 14 amino acids. The CDR3 sequence is CASSSPVQGPEAFF. In nucleotides, the CDR3 is TGTGCCAGCAGCTCCCCCGTCCAGGGCCCTGAAGCTTTCTTT.

This clonotype was observed at least ten times. The genes are TRBV7-8 and TRBJ2-5; D remains unclear. The germline CDR1 and CDR2 sequences are SGHVS and FQNEAQ. Trimming left V 4 bases short and J 2 bases short, with 8 bases between. The CDR3 consists of 13 residues. This chain's CDR3 is CASSSPEQETQYF. CDR3 nucleotides: TGTGCCAGCAGCTCCCCAGAACAAGAGACCCAGTACTTC.

This clonotype has a count of ten or more. This sequence joins TRBV5-6 and TRBJ2-1; 8 bases are a match to TRBD2. In germline, CDR1 is SGHDT, CDR2 YYEEEE. The V gene end was trimmed by 0 bases and the J gene end by 8 bases; junction bases not matched to a gene: 7. This CDR3 contains 15 residues. DNA for the CDR3: TGTGCCAGCAGCTTGGCTATAGCGGGGTACGATGAGCAGTTCTTC. Protein: CASSLAIAGYDEQFF. Full variable domain (remainder filled in from reference TRBV5-6 and TRBJ2-1): DAGVTQSPTHLIKTRGQQVTLRCSPKSGHDTVSWYQQALGQGPQFIFQYYEEEERQRGNFPDRFSGHQFPNYSSELNVNALLLGDSALYLCASSLAIAGYDEQFFGPGTRLTVL.

This clonotype was counted ten times or more. This chain links TRBV5-1 with TRBJ2-1; 12 bases fit TRBD2. V shed 1 base and J 7 bases; nucleotides not matched to a gene: 6. The CDR3 is made up of 16 amino acids. The germline CDR1 and CDR2 sequences are SGHRS and YFSETQ. In DNA, the CDR3 is TGCGCCAGCAGCTTGCCTTCTAGCGGGAGGGGGAATGAGCAGTTCTTC. Translation: CASSLPSSGRGNEQFF.

This clonotype came up many times. The V gene is TRBV12-3 or TRBV12-4, the J gene TRBJ2-7; D is ambiguous. V was shortened by 5 bases and J by 3 bases, with 5 bases between the two germline ends. The CDR3 sequence is 11 residues long. CDR3 nucleotides: TGTGCCAGCAGTCTCCTCTACGAGCAGTACTTC. This sequence encodes CASSLLYEQYF.

This clonotype showed up many times. This chain links TRBV7-2 with TRBJ2-1; the D is unclear. This CDR3 contains 11 residues. CDR1 is SGHTA, CDR2 FQGNSA, per germline. Trimming cost V 5 bases and J 8 bases, with 7 bases left between them. The CDR3: CASSPFYEQFF. The CDR3 nucleotides read TGTGCCAGCAGCCCCTTCTATGAGCAGTTCTTC. The full variable domain, rest sourced from reference TRBV7-2 and TRBJ2-1, is GAGVSQSPSNKVTEKGKDVELRCDPISGHTALYWYRQSLGQGLEFLIYFQGNSAPDKSGLPSDRFSAERTGGSVSTLTIQRTQQEDSAVYLCASSPFYEQFFGPGTRLTVL.

This clonotype was detected ten times or more. This rearrangement joins TRBV29-1 to TRBJ2-1; D may be TRBD2 (5 bases). CDR3 length: 12 amino acids. Germline V gene lookup returns CDR1 SQVTM and CDR2 ANQGSEA. Trimming removed 5 bases at V and 3 bases at J, with 8 bases between. The CDR3 loop is CSVRTRYNEQFF. In DNA, the CDR3 is TGCAGCGTTAGGACTCGCTACAATGAGCAGTTCTTC.

About this clonotype: One end of the junction fails to match germline, which may point to a read error. This chain joins TRBV20-1 and TRBJ2-5; 12 bases are a match to TRBD2. The V gene's germline CDR1 is DFQATT and CDR2 SNEGSKA (reference sequence). The CDR3 length is 16 residues. CDR3 in amino acids: CCARPTSGGYQETQYF. The CDR3 DNA follows: TGCTGTGCTAGACCCACTAGCGGGGGGTACCAAGAGACCCAGTACTTC.

This clonotype was found many times. The V call is TRBV7-9, the J call TRBJ2-2; the match to TRBD1 covers 9 bases. The CDR3 sequence is 16 residues long. Trimming removed 5 bases from V and 2 bases from J; junction bases left unmatched: 6. The germline V gene encodes CDR1 SEHNR and CDR2 FQNEAQ (reference sequence). The CDR3 here is CASSRGQGQNTGELFF. The CDR3 DNA follows: TGTGCCAGCAGCCGGGGACAGGGACAAAACACCGGGGAGCTGTTTTTT.

This clonotype has a count of ten or more. The V and J genes are TRBV12-3 or TRBV12-4 and TRBJ1-2; D is ambiguous. Trimming took off 5 bases at V and 0 bases at J, with 16 bases between the two ends. The CDR3 spans 16 residues. CDR3: CASSLYSVKANYGYTF. CDR3 coding DNA: TGTGCCAGCAGTCTCTATTCCGTTAAAGCTAACTATGGCTACACCTTC.

This clonotype was found many times. The rearrangement links TRBV7-3 to TRBJ2-3, with TRBD2 identical over 8 bases. The CDR3 is 15 residues long. J was trimmed by 6 bases and V by 5 bases; bases with no gene match: 10. Germline loops: CDR1 SGHTA, CDR2 FQGTGA. The CDR3 region has the DNA TGTGCCAGCAGCCCCCCAGGACTAGCAGGGGATACGCAGTATTTT. This codes for CASSPPGLAGDTQYF.